These 21 T cell receptor beta chains came from one sample sequenced in a study of T cell repertoires in cytomegalovirus infection. Each CDR3 protein gets one entry after TCRdb re-called the reads with MiXCR. This sample has approximately 490,000 distinct CDR3 sequences, with approximately 10% found just once. Sequencing was performed on PBMCs. These receptors all stem from a human donor in good health (CMV status not recorded). Some clones in this sample may be carry-over from other donors' samples.

V gene TRBV2 combines with J gene TRBJ1-5, with 10 bases aligning to TRBD1. Trimming took 7 bases from V and 3 from J; bases not matched to a gene: 9. Germline V lookup: CDR1 SNHLY, CDR2 FYNNEI. The CDR3 runs 16 residues. The CDR3 DNA reads TGTGCCAGCAAAAAGGACAGGGGGGATTACAATCAGCCCCAGCATTTT. This sequence encodes CASKKDRGDYNQPQHF.

This clonotype was recorded many times. The chain carries TRBV7-3 and TRBJ2-5; D remains unclear. Trimming pared 5 bases from V and 2 bases from J, leaving 9 bases between. This CDR3 is 13 amino acids long. The germline V gene encodes CDR1 SGHTA and CDR2 FQGTGA. CDR3 in amino acids: CASSADAQETQYF. Here the CDR3 DNA reads TGTGCCAGCAGCGCGGACGCTCAAGAGACCCAGTACTTC. The variable domain in full, completed from reference TRBV7-3 and TRBJ2-5, reads GAGVSQTPSNKVTEKGKYVELRCDPISGHTALYWYRQSLGQGPEFLIYFQGTGAADDSGLPNDRFFAVRPEGSVSTLKIQRTERGDSAVYLCASSADAQETQYFGPGTRLLVL.

This clonotype has ten or more counts. This rearrangement joins TRBV19 to TRBJ1-2; D is undetermined. CDR3 length: 12 amino acids. V lost 7 bases and J 4 bases, leaving 10 bases between the germline ends. Germline lookup yields CDR1 LNHDA and CDR2 SQIVND (reference sequence). The DNA for the CDR3 is TGTGCCAGTAAGGACGGTTCCTATGGCTACACCTTC. Translation gives CASKDGSYGYTF.

CDR3 region: CAITDHSSTGELFF. For the CDR3, the DNA is TGTGCCATCACGGACCATTCGAGCACCGGGGAGCTGTTTTTT. The chain links TRBV10-3 to TRBJ2-2; D ambiguous. Germline loops: CDR1 ENHRY, CDR2 SYGVKD. The CDR3 covers 14 residues. V lost 7 bases to trimming and J lost 4 bases, with 13 bases between them.

This clonotype was seen a few times. V is TRBV30 and J is TRBJ1-1, with a tentative D call TRBD1 (5 bases). Looked up from germline, CDR1 is GTSNPN and CDR2 is SVGIG (reference sequence). CDR3 length: 15 residues. The V and J ends lost 5 bases and 0 bases respectively, with 16 bases between them. CDR3 protein: CAWAGPRTMNTEAFF. The CDR3, as DNA: TGTGCCTGGGCGGGACCCAGGACTATGAACACTGAAGCTTTCTTT.

The V call is TRBV18, the J call TRBJ2-1; 11 bases agree with TRBD1. With V trimmed by 3 bases and J by 11 bases, 9 bases remained unmatched. The CDR3 consists of 15 residues. Germline V CDR1 and CDR2: KGHSH, LQKENI. The CDR3 region is CASSPSGQGVHKQFF. CDR3 nucleotide sequence: TGTGCCAGCTCACCGTCGGGACAGGGGGTACATAAGCAGTTCTTC.

This clonotype was found many times. The V call is TRBV5-1, the J call TRBJ2-5; 7 positions agree with TRBD1. The trim removed 4 bases at V and 0 bases at J, leaving 6 bases unmatched. The CDR3 covers 15 residues. Germline CDR1 and CDR2: SGHRS and YFSETQ. The CDR3: CASSRRGQNQETQYF. The CDR3 DNA follows: TGCGCCAGCAGCCGCCGGGGACAGAACCAAGAGACCCAGTACTTC.

This clonotype has a count of ten or more. This chain links TRBV7-9 with TRBJ2-7; D gene unclear. CDR1 and CDR2 (germline): SEHNR, FQNEAQ (reference sequence). With 4 bases removed from V and 6 bases from J, the gap between germline ends came to 13 bases. This CDR3 has 13 amino acids. CDR3 sequence: CASSSRNGREQYF. Here the CDR3 DNA reads TGTGCCAGCAGCTCGCGTAATGGTCGCGAGCAGTACTTC.

This clonotype was detected many times. The chain recombines TRBV27 with TRBJ2-7; 13 nucleotides align to TRBD2. The germline V gene has CDR1 MNHEY and CDR2 SMNVEV (reference sequence). The CDR3 is 14 residues long. V lost 7 bases to trimming and J lost 7 bases; unmatched junction nucleotides: 7. In DNA form, the CDR3 reads TGTGCCAGCATCCGGACTAGCGGGAGTGGGGAGCAGTACTTC. Protein: CASIRTSGSGEQYF.

This chain links TRBV3-1 with TRBJ2-5, with D possibly matching TRBD1 (6 bases). The V end was cut by 1 base, the J end by 3 bases, with 12 bases between. The CDR3 loop spans 15 amino acids. Germline V gene lookup returns CDR1 LGHDT and CDR2 YNNKEL (reference sequence). The CDR3 loop is CASSQGRQEEETQYF. The CDR3, as DNA: TGTGCCAGCAGCCAAGGAAGACAGGAAGAAGAGACCCAGTACTTC.

This clonotype was seen at least ten times. The chain links TRBV29-1 to TRBJ1-2; D remains ambiguous. The CDR3 consists of 11 residues. Germline assignment: CDR1 SQVTM and CDR2 ANQGSEA. V was trimmed by 3 bases and J by 2 bases, leaving 4 bases between them. CDR3 residues: CSVEDNYGYTF. The CDR3 DNA reads TGCAGCGTTGAGGACAACTATGGCTACACCTTC.

This clonotype was seen repeatedly, ten times or more. J is TRBJ1-2 and V is TRBV20-1, with D maybe TRBD1 (5 bases). Trimming left V 0 bases short and J 5 bases short, with 13 bases between. The length of the CDR3 is 14 residues. Germline CDR1 and CDR2: DFQATT and SNEGSKA (reference sequence). The CDR3 is CSARDIRVRYGYTF. The CDR3 bases are TGCAGTGCTAGAGATATCAGGGTGCGGTATGGCTACACCTTC.

This clonotype was seen repeatedly, ten times or more. The chain carries TRBV20-1 and TRBJ2-3; 11 bases agree with TRBD2. V lost 4 bases and J lost 0; bases outside the gene matches: 18. The CDR3 is made up of 20 amino acids. Germline V gene sequence: CDR1 DFQATT, CDR2 SNEGSKA (reference sequence). The CDR3 bases are TGCAGTGCTATACCCCCGGGACTAGCGGAACGAAAAGCTAGCACAGATACGCAGTATTTT. It encodes CSAIPPGLAERKASTDTQYF.

At least ten counts were recorded for this clonotype. CDR3 residues: CASSFAGGPYNEQFF. As DNA, the CDR3 is TGTGCCAGCAGCTTCGCAGGGGGACCCTACAATGAGCAGTTCTTC. The chain uses TRBV7-3 and TRBJ2-1, with TRBD1 identical over 7 bases. The trim removed 3 bases at V and 2 bases at J, leaving 4 bases unmatched. This CDR3 region has 15 residues. Germline V CDR1 and CDR2: SGHTA, FQGTGA.

J is TRBJ2-3 and V is TRBV19; 9 positions agree with TRBD2. Germline CDR1 LNHDA, CDR2 SQIVND (reference sequence). V lost 3 bases to trimming and J lost 2 bases; unmatched junction nucleotides: 3. CDR3 size: 15 residues. The chain's CDR3 is CASSIASGVTDTQYF. The CDR3 nucleotides read TGTGCCAGTAGTATTGCTAGCGGGGTCACAGATACGCAGTATTTT.

This clonotype appeared a few times. The gene calls are TRBV5-5 and TRBJ1-4, with a tentative D call TRBD1 (6 bases). The V gene lost 4 bases and the J gene lost 0 bases, with 10 bases spanning the gap. Germline lookup yields CDR1 SGHKS and CDR2 YYEKEE (reference sequence). There are 15 residues in the CDR3. This CDR3 reads CASSNRDSTNEKLFF. CDR3 in DNA: TGTGCCAGCAGCAACAGGGATTCAACTAATGAAAAACTGTTTTTT.

This clonotype has at least ten counts. The genes are TRBV6-1 and TRBJ2-7, with 11 positions matching TRBD2. V shed 8 bases and J 2 bases; nucleotides not matched to a gene: 8. The germline gives CDR1 MNHNS, CDR2 SASEGT. This CDR3 region has 15 residues. CDR3 sequence reads: CASGTSGSTPYEQYF. In nucleotides, the CDR3 is TGTGCCAGCGGCACTAGCGGGAGTACTCCCTACGAGCAGTACTTC.

The rearrangement uses TRBV6-5 and TRBJ2-2; 10 nucleotides match TRBD1. The CDR3 contains 15 residues. V was clipped by 5 bases and J by 5 bases; unmatched bases: 5. Germline-derived CDR1 and CDR2 are MNHEY and SVGAGI. The CDR3 DNA sequence: TGTGCCAGCAGTCGACGGACAGGGGGAACCGGGGAGCTGTTTTTT. Translation: CASSRRTGGTGELFF.

Details on this clonotype: The junction differs from germline at one of its ends, possibly a read error. The chain combines TRBV5-1 with TRBJ1-4; no firm D call. The CDR3 contains 14 residues. Germline CDR1 is SGHRS and CDR2 is YFSETQ. The CDR3: CASSLAGANENLFF. Written as DNA, the CDR3 is TGCGCCAGCAGCTTGGCCGGTGCTAATGAAAACCTGTTTTTT.

This clonotype was seen ten or more times. V gene TRBV28 combines with J gene TRBJ1-1, with 7 bases identical to TRBD1. The CDR3 totals 13 residues. The germline gives CDR1 MDHEN, CDR2 SYDVKM. The trim removed 8 bases at V and 2 bases at J, leaving 5 bases unmatched. The CDR3 DNA reads as TGTGCCAGCGGGGGACAGATAAACACTGAAGCTTTCTTT. Protein sequence: CASGGQINTEAFF.

A few counts support this clonotype. The J gene is TRBJ2-5, the V gene TRBV9; 9 positions match TRBD1. This CDR3 has 15 amino acids. Germline values: CDR1 SGDLS, CDR2 YYNGEE. With 3 bases clipped from V and 5 bases from J, the junction kept 8 bases outside the gene matches. The CDR3 nucleotides read TGTGCCAGCAGCGCCTATACAGGGGGCGGCGAGACCCAGTACTTC. This translates into CASSAYTGGGETQYF.